This T cell receptor beta chain was retrieved from a study of post-analysis software for immune sequencing data. The study, taken as a whole, reports: By F measure, samples from a shared preparation batch strongly co-clustered. Patients showed TRBV5-6, TRBV5-1 and TRBV20-1 among 4 or 5 TRBV segments more frequent than in controls. Versus controls, multiple sclerosis patients showed significantly lower diversity (normalized Chao1).

The authors incorporated unique molecular identifiers into the TCR beta cDNA libraries. TCRdb fed the PCR reads into MiXCR, producing one record per CDR3 protein. The table lists hundreds of thousands of distinct CDR3 sequences, approximately 38% of them singletons, with 7.6% in the top ten. On this clonotype itself: Its antigen is unknown.

Trimming pared 0 bases from V and 3 bases from J, leaving 6 bases between. Per germline, CDR1 KGHSH and CDR2 LQKENI. This CDR3 has 13 amino acids. This chain joins TRBV18 and TRBJ2-7; D is undetermined. The sample consisted of blood. This sequence originates from a girl aged 2 to 10 with multiple sclerosis. The CDR3, as DNA: TGTGCCAGCTCACCACCGGCAGACTACGAGCAGTACTTC. Protein: CASSPPADYEQYF. Full variable domain (outside the CDR3, taken from reference TRBV18 and TRBJ2-7): NAGVMQNPRHLVRRRGQEARLRCSPMKGHSHVYWYRQLPEEGLKFMVYLQKENIIDESGMPKERFSAEFPKEGPSILRIQQVVRGDSAAYFCASSPPADYEQYFGPGTRLTVT.